This TCR beta chain stems from a study of prognosis after radiotherapy for stage I lung cancer. Two-round multiplex PCR on genomic DNA was the method by which TCR beta CDR3 was amplified. During first-round PCR, primers specific to each TRBV and TRBJ gene were used. Each CDR3 protein gets one entry after TCRdb re-called the multiplex PCR reads with MiXCR. The sample contains about 16,000 distinct CDR3 sequences, about 43% of which appear only once. Germline CDR1 reads MDHEN; CDR2 reads SYDVKM. Trimming removed 8 bases from V and 4 bases from J; junction bases left unmatched: 5. The CDR3 length is 12 residues.

This sequence originates from a donor aged 50 or older with non-small cell lung cancer. Here the sequenced sample was PBMCs, taken before or after stereotactic body radiation therapy (not recorded which). The J gene is TRBJ2-7, the V gene TRBV28, with 7 bases identical to TRBD2. CDR3 sequence reads: CASWDYSYEQYF. The CDR3 DNA reads as TGTGCCAGCTGGGACTACAGTTACGAGCAGTACTTC. The whole variable domain, remainder taken from reference TRBV28 and TRBJ2-7, is DVKVTQSSRYLVKRTGEKVFLECVQDMDHENMFWYRQDPGLGLRLIYFSYDVKMKEKGDIPEGYSVSREKKERFSLILESASTNQTSMYLCASWDYSYEQYFGPGTRLTVT.